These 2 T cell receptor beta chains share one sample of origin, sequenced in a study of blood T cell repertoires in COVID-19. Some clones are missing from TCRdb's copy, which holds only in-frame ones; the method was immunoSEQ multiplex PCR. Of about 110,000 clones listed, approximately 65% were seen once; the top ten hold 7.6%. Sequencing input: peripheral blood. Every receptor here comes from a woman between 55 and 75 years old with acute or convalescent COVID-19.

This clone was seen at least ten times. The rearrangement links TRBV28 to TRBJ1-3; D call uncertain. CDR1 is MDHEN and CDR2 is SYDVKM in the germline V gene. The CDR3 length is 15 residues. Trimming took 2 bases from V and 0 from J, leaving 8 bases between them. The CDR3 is CASSLAGSSGNTIYF. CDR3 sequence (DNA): TGTGCCAGCAGTTTAGCGGGGTCCTCTGGAAACACCATATATTTT.

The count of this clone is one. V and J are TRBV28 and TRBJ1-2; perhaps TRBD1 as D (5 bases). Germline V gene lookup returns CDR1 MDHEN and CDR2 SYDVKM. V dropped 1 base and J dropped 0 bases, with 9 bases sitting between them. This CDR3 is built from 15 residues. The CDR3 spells CASSLSQVSNYGYTF. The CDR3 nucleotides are TGTGCCAGCAGTTTATCACAGGTCTCTAACTATGGCTACACCTTC.